The 19 T cell receptor beta chains in this list originate from one sample, sequenced in a study of blood T cell repertoires in COVID-19 (dated by TCRdb to the early 2020s). Receptor libraries were prepared by the immunoSEQ multiplex PCR assay. The source is immuneACCESS, and TCRdb retained only in-frame sequences with V and J called. Part of the clones is not carried over; for the studies checked, unresolved V genes explain less than half of this, and the remainder is unexplained. For this sample the table gives 470,000 or so clones, of which about 85% were detected only once. The top ten hold approximately 2% of the sample. The sample comprised PBMCs or T cells enriched from blood (not recorded which). These receptors all come from a woman between 18 and 30 years old with acute COVID-19.

This clone was observed a single time. The V and J genes are TRBV5-4 and TRBJ2-2, with TRBD1 identical over 8 bases. Germline loops: CDR1 SGHNT, CDR2 YYREEE (reference sequence). This CDR3 is 15 amino acids long. The junction had 9 bases not matched to a gene; V was cut back by 4 bases and J by 7 bases. The CDR3 nucleotides are TGTGCCAGCAGCCCGGACAGGGAAATAGTCGGGGAGCTGTTTTTT. It is translated as CASSPDREIVGELFF. The whole variable domain, filled in from reference TRBV5-4 and TRBJ2-2, reads ETGVTQSPTHLIKTRGQQVTLRCSSQSGHNTVSWYQQALGQGPQFIFQYYREEENGRGNFPPRFSGLQFPNYSSELNVNALELDDSALYLCASSPDREIVGELFFGEGSRLTVL.

V gene TRBV7-9 combines with J gene TRBJ1-1; a possible D gene is TRBD1 (6 bases). Looked up from germline, CDR1 is SEHNR and CDR2 is FQNEAQ (reference sequence). The CDR3 is 15 residues long. V lost 5 bases to trimming and J lost 4 bases, with 17 bases between them. The CDR3 region has the DNA TGTGCCAGCAGCCCCTCCAAGGGGGTGGCCACTGAAGCTTTCTTT. Its protein product is CASSPSKGVATEAFF.

This clone was seen a few times. J is TRBJ1-1 and V is TRBV7-9; the D gene is possibly TRBD1 (6 bases). In germline, CDR1 is SEHNR, CDR2 FQNEAQ (reference sequence). Deletions cut 2 bases from V and 0 bases from J, with 19 bases between. The CDR3 loop spans 18 amino acids. The CDR3: CASSLSSGTQILNTEAFF. The CDR3 DNA is TGTGCCAGCAGCTTATCATCCGGGACACAAATTTTGAACACTGAAGCTTTCTTT.

The rearrangement joins TRBV27 to TRBJ2-7, with 10 bases matching TRBD1. V lost 2 bases and J lost 4; bases outside the gene matches: 2. Germline V gives CDR1 MNHEY, CDR2 SMNVEV (reference sequence). The CDR3 extends over 14 amino acids. CDR3 sequence reads: CASSLMGQGYEQYF. In nucleotides, the CDR3 is TGTGCCAGCAGTTTAATGGGACAGGGGTACGAGCAGTACTTC.

This chain uses TRBV4-2 with TRBJ1-1; D ambiguous. Trimming shortened V by 0 bases and J by 1 base, and 12 bases separated the two germline ends. The CDR3 loop spans 16 amino acids. Per germline, CDR1 LGHNA and CDR2 YNFKEQ. The CDR3 is CASSQDYPGWNTEAFF. The CDR3 nucleotides read TGTGCCAGCAGCCAAGATTATCCGGGATGGAACACTGAAGCTTTCTTT.

The chain uses TRBV15 and TRBJ1-3; TRBD1 is a possible D gene (6 bases). The germline gives CDR1 LNHNV, CDR2 YYDKDF (reference sequence). CDR3 length equals 12 residues. V lost 8 bases, J lost 4 bases, and 9 bases lay in between. CDR3 protein: CATRGAGNTIYF. The CDR3 DNA reads as TGTGCCACCCGGGGGGCAGGAAACACCATATATTTT. The whole variable domain, filled in from reference TRBV15 and TRBJ1-3, reads DAMVIQNPRYQVTQFGKPVTLSCSQTLNHNVMYWYQQKSSQAPKLLFHYYDKDFNNEADTPDNFQSRRPNTSFCFLDIRSPGLGDTAMYLCATRGAGNTIYFGEGSWLTVV.

The CDR3 protein is CASSPQTGGDQTQYF. Here the CDR3 DNA reads TGTGCCAGCTCACCACAAACAGGAGGGGATCAGACCCAGTACTTC. This chain links TRBV18 with TRBJ2-5; tentatively, D is TRBD2 (6 bases). V was cut by 1 base and J by 6 bases, with 15 bases left in between. Per germline, CDR1 KGHSH and CDR2 LQKENI. The CDR3 is made up of 15 amino acids. The complete variable domain, with remaining parts taken from reference TRBV18 and TRBJ2-5, reads NAGVMQNPRHLVRRRGQEARLRCSPMKGHSHVYWYRQLPEEGLKFMVYLQKENIIDESGMPKERFSAEFPKEGPSILRIQQVVRGDSAAYFCASSPQTGGDQTQYFGPGTRLLVL.

The J gene is TRBJ2-1, the V gene TRBV6-5; 9 positions agree with TRBD1. The CDR3 sequence is 11 residues long. Losses at the gene ends were 5 bases for V and 15 bases for J; bases not matched to a gene: 5. CDR1 MNHEY and CDR2 SVGAGI come from the germline V gene. The CDR3 sequence is CASSMGQGLFF. Here the CDR3 DNA reads TGTGCCAGCAGTATGGGACAGGGTCTGTTCTTC.

The chain uses TRBV7-8 and TRBJ1-5; tentative D call: TRBD1 (5 bases). The CDR3 has 15 amino acids. V was cut by 0 bases and J by 2 bases, with 8 bases left in between. Germline V gives CDR1 SGHVS, CDR2 FQNEAQ. This CDR3 is CASSLARGGNQPQHF. The CDR3, as DNA: TGTGCCAGCAGCTTAGCGCGGGGGGGCAATCAGCCCCAGCATTTT.

A single count supports this clone. The chain combines TRBV7-2 with TRBJ2-3, with 10 bases fitting TRBD2. After removal of 10 bases from V and 7 bases from J, the junction contained 8 bases not matched to a gene. The CDR3 totals 13 residues. Germline lookup yields CDR1 SGHTA and CDR2 FQGNSA. The CDR3 coding sequence is TGTGCCACCGAGCGGGGGGGCCTGAATACGCAGTATTTT. Its protein product is CATERGGLNTQYF.

Concerning this clone itself: Other nucleotide sequences from this sample produce the same CDR3. The rearrangement joins TRBV6-5 to TRBJ2-7; D is possibly TRBD2 (6 bases). The V gene's germline CDR1 is MNHEY and CDR2 SVGAGI. V was trimmed by 2 bases and J by 3 bases, leaving 8 bases between them. The CDR3 covers 13 residues. This CDR3 reads CASSYRGGYEQYF. The CDR3 DNA follows: TGTGCCAGCAGTTACAGGGGAGGCTACGAGCAGTACTTC.

This clone was observed a single time. The chain uses TRBV5-8 and TRBJ1-6; D ambiguous. The V and J ends lost 0 bases and 7 bases respectively, with 11 bases between them. The germline gives CDR1 SGHTS, CDR2 YDEGEE. The CDR3 loop spans 15 amino acids. The CDR3 coding sequence is TGTGCCAGCAGCTTGGCGACAAGGCCCAATTCACCCCTCCACTTT. Encoded protein: CASSLATRPNSPLHF.

This clone has just a few counts. J is TRBJ1-6 and V is TRBV4-1; D remains unclear. V was trimmed by 3 bases and J by 10 bases, leaving 16 bases between them. This CDR3 has 15 residues. Germline-derived CDR1 and CDR2 are MGHRA and YSYEKL. CDR3 in DNA: TGCGCCAGCAGCCACCCGGCGAGGGTGGGCTCACCCCTCCACTTT. Its translation: CASSHPARVGSPLHF.

The rearrangement uses TRBV5-5 and TRBJ1-2; D unclear. This CDR3 is 14 amino acids long. CDR1 SGHKS and CDR2 YYEKEE come from the germline V gene (reference sequence). V shed 0 bases and J shed 9 bases, with 15 bases lying between them. CDR3 coding DNA: TGTGCCAGCAGCTTGGAGGCAGGAGGTATTCGCTACACCTTC. Translating gives CASSLEAGGIRYTF.

V usage is TRBV19 and J usage is TRBJ2-7; 10 bases align to TRBD1. From germline, CDR1 is LNHDA and CDR2 SQIVND (reference sequence). Trimming removed 4 bases from V and 3 bases from J; junction bases left unmatched: 9. CDR3 length equals 16 residues. CDR3 loop: CASSNPTGTGVYEQYF. CDR3 nucleotide sequence: TGTGCCAGTAGTAACCCAACCGGGACAGGGGTCTACGAGCAGTACTTC.

The table lists this clone with a few counts. The chain combines TRBV6-2 or TRBV6-3 with TRBJ1-1, with D tentatively TRBD1 (5 bases). CDR1 and CDR2 (germline): MNHEY, SVGEGT. The CDR3 extends over 15 amino acids. The V end was cut by 4 bases, the J end by 1 base, with 13 bases between. The CDR3 region has the DNA TGTGCCAGCAGTTCCGTGGGGAGGGGGAACACTGAAGCTTTCTTT. It specifies CASSSVGRGNTEAFF.

This clone came up a few times. The genes are TRBV9 and TRBJ2-1; D may be TRBD2 (5 bases). Germline V gene sequence: CDR1 SGDLS, CDR2 YYNGEE. This CDR3 contains 14 residues. The germline V and J ends were trimmed by 2 bases and 5 bases, with 11 bases remaining between them. This CDR3 reads CASSVSGNHNEQFF. DNA for the CDR3: TGTGCCAGCAGCGTCAGCGGAAACCACAATGAGCAGTTCTTC. The variable domain in full, with the rest retrieved from reference TRBV9 and TRBJ2-1, is DSGVTQTPKHLITATGQRVTLRCSPRSGDLSVYWYQQSLDQGLQFLIQYYNGEERAKGNILERFSAQQFPDLHSELNLSSLELGDSALYFCASSVSGNHNEQFFGPGTRLTVL.

J is TRBJ2-3 and V is TRBV7-9; 7 bases are a match to TRBD2. CDR1 is SEHNR and CDR2 is FQNEAQ in the germline V gene (reference sequence). This CDR3 spans 11 amino acids. With 8 bases clipped from V and 4 bases from J, the junction kept 0 bases outside the gene matches. The CDR3 protein is CASGLADTQYF. As DNA, the CDR3 is TGTGCCAGCGGACTAGCAGATACGCAGTATTTT.

This chain joins TRBV27 and TRBJ1-4; TRBD1 aligns across 7 bases. The length of the CDR3 is 13 residues. Germline assignment: CDR1 MNHEY and CDR2 SMNVEV (reference sequence). V trimming: 3 bases; J trimming: 7 bases; junction bases outside the gene matches: 2. This chain's CDR3 is CASSFNRGEKLFF. The CDR3 region has the DNA TGTGCCAGCAGTTTCAACAGGGGTGAAAAACTGTTTTTT.